This T cell receptor beta chain is drawn from a study of CD4 T cells in relation to SARS-CoV-2 and coronaviruses. Generated by immunoSEQ multiplex PCR, the TCRdb table keeps only in-frame clones and is missing some. The data contain some 43,000 clones, over 70% of them seen just once; the ten biggest clones take up over 1.1%. About this clone itself: Its antigen is as yet unknown.

General study results and limits: This crossreactivity analysis covered spike protein alone, no other viral proteins.

CDR3 length: 14 amino acids. Germline assignment: CDR1 MDHEN and CDR2 SYDVKM. Deletions cut 7 bases from V and 4 bases from J, with 15 bases between. The genes are TRBV28 and TRBJ2-3; tentatively, D is TRBD1 (7 bases). The sequenced sample was naive CD4+ T cells from PBMCs, cultured in vitro. The subset: naive CD4+ T cells isolated by negative enrichment. The TCR originated in an adult with COVID-19. This CDR3 is CASTDSRGADTQYF. The CDR3 DNA reads TGTGCCAGCACAGACAGCAGGGGGGCAGATACGCAGTATTTT.